This record looks at one T cell receptor beta chain sequence and its context. In germline, CDR1 is SGHVS, CDR2 FNYEAQ. Trimming shortened V by 3 bases and J by 0 bases, and 9 bases separated the two germline ends. The CDR3 extends over 15 amino acids. Participants were aged about 18 to 90 years, lived in 20 to 25 US areas, and enrolled virtually. A case of COVID-19 had been met by exposed participants within 2 weeks before study entry. This sample was included in a study of blood T cell repertoires in COVID-19. Background on the study: Acute and convalescent COVID-19 samples came from the United States, Italy and Spain.

Produced via immunoSEQ multiplex PCR; TCRdb's table is partial and in-frame only. The repertoire holds 330,000 or so clones, with more than 70% as singletons. The receptor comes from a woman in her twenties or thirties who had been exposed to COVID-19. This rearrangement joins TRBV7-6 to TRBJ1-3; D is undetermined. The sample taken for sequencing was PBMCs or T cells enriched from blood (not recorded which). CDR3 DNA: TGTGCCAGCAGCTTCGACTTACACTCTGGAAACACCATATATTTT. It translates to CASSFDLHSGNTIYF.